This record covers a single T cell receptor (beta chain). Its antigen is not known. The CDR3 has 13 amino acids. Trimming removed 5 bases from V and 2 bases from J, with 9 bases in between. The V gene's germline CDR1 is MNHEY and CDR2 SMNVEV (reference sequence). At collection, donors were nominally healthy, but unrecorded immune exposures were probable. The data are from a study of cytomegalovirus exposure and HLA in healthy donors. Across the whole study: From donors who were HLA-typed, an early data release held approximately 84 million unique TCRs. Regarding the study as a whole: The authors reported that TCR beta sequences could predict HLA-A and HLA-B alleles. These predictions were accurate for most subjects in the first cohort. Researchers left out some V segments, among them TRBV6-2 and TRBV6-3, as indistinguishable.

PCR was performed using 60 Vbeta and 13 Jbeta primers. The assay was immunoSEQ multiplex PCR, and TCRdb's table has in-frame clones only and misses some. Seen here are about 180,000 clones, roughly 78% observed once, and the top ten hold 1.5% to 2%. This rearrangement joins TRBV27 to TRBJ1-2; D might be TRBD1 (6 bases). The sample comprised PBMCs. This receptor was identified in a woman aged 25 to 39 in good health and CMV-seronegative. CDR3 nucleotides: TGTGCCAGCAGTCCCGACAGGAACTATGGCTACACCTTC. Its protein product is CASSPDRNYGYTF.